This TCR beta chain was captured by sequencing in a study of blood T cell repertoires in COVID-19. Overall study context: The United States, Italy and Spain were the sources of the acute and convalescent COVID-19 samples.

Authors' analysis steps: Amplification of reference gene primers provided the estimated nucleated cell counts. Assay: immunoSEQ multiplex PCR; the TCRdb copy retains only in-frame clones and omits some. For V, J and clone size, that table is used; D and trimming come from the DNA. The sample lists 56,000 or so clones, 84% occurring once. The CDR3 is 15 amino acids. Losses at the gene ends were 5 bases for V and 8 bases for J; bases not matched to a gene: 10. Per the germline V gene, CDR1 is MNHNY and CDR2 is SVGAGI (reference sequence). The chain carries TRBV6-6 and TRBJ1-4, with 8 bases matching TRBD1. Material: peripheral blood. The receptor's source is a man aged 45-60 years with acute or convalescent COVID-19. The CDR3 bases are TGTGCCAGCAGTCTCCGACAGGGGTTTGAGGAAAAACTGTTTTTT. Translated, it gives CASSLRQGFEEKLFF.